This entry lists 22 T cell receptor beta chains sequenced from one sample in a study of T cells of healthy individuals. MiXCR, run by TCRdb on the 5' RACE reads, gives a single entry per CDR3 protein. The sample lists over 95,000 distinct CDR3 sequences, roughly 18% occurring once. The receptors were sampled from a human donor in good health.

This clonotype was seen many times. The chain employs TRBV4-3 and TRBJ2-1; a weak D match, TRBD2 (6 bases). V lost 0 bases and J lost 9, with 12 bases in between. The CDR3 consists of 14 residues. From germline, CDR1 is LGHNA and CDR2 YSLEER. The CDR3 sequence is CASSQEPSSVEQFF. The CDR3 DNA follows: TGCGCCAGCAGCCAAGAACCTTCTAGCGTTGAGCAGTTCTTC.

This clonotype was picked up a small number of times. The rearrangement joins TRBV4-3 to TRBJ2-7; possibly TRBD2 for D (5 bases). This CDR3 spans 18 amino acids. With 1 base removed from V and 2 bases from J, the gap between germline ends came to 21 bases. Germline loops: CDR1 LGHNA, CDR2 YSLEER. DNA for the CDR3: TGCGCCAGCAGCCAAGGGACCCAAAGCGACGGAGGTACCTACGAGCAGTACTTC. It is translated as CASSQGTQSDGGTYEQYF.

The sample holds many counts of this clonotype. The CDR3 DNA reads as TGCAGTGCCCCCCGGCCAGGAGGCACCGGGGAGCTGTTTTTT. Protein product: CSAPRPGGTGELFF. V and J are TRBV20-1 and TRBJ2-2, with TRBD2 as a possible D gene (5 bases). The germline V gene has CDR1 DFQATT and CDR2 SNEGSKA (reference sequence). The CDR3 is 14 amino acids. Trimming shortened V by 6 bases and J by 4 bases, and 15 bases separated the two germline ends.

The chain joins TRBV29-1 to TRBJ1-2; no clear D. Germline V gene data show CDR1 as SQVTM and CDR2 as ANQGSEA. V was cut by 2 bases and J by 3 bases, with 10 bases left in between. This CDR3 region has 13 residues. CDR3 in amino acids: CSVEPQWHYGYTF. The CDR3 bases are TGCAGCGTTGAACCCCAGTGGCACTATGGCTACACCTTC.

This sequence joins TRBV28 and TRBJ1-3; D remains unclear. Germline V CDR1 and CDR2: MDHEN, SYDVKM. With 3 bases removed from V and 4 bases from J, the gap between germline ends came to 13 bases. This CDR3 region has 15 residues. CDR3 nucleotides: TGTGCCAGCAGTTTTCGATTGGGTGACGGAAACACCATATATTTT. Its protein product is CASSFRLGDGNTIYF. Full variable domain (remainder filled in from reference TRBV28 and TRBJ1-3): DVKVTQSSRYLVKRTGEKVFLECVQDMDHENMFWYRQDPGLGLRLIYFSYDVKMKEKGDIPEGYSVSREKKERFSLILESASTNQTSMYLCASSFRLGDGNTIYFGEGSWLTVV.

This chain links TRBV5-1 with TRBJ2-7; 12 bases are shared with TRBD2. V gave up 4 bases and J gave up 0 bases; unmatched junction bases: 5. The CDR3 is made up of 16 amino acids. The germline V gene encodes CDR1 SGHRS and CDR2 YFSETQ. The CDR3, as DNA: TGCGCCAGCAGCAGAGGACTAGCGGGAAGCTCCTACGAGCAGTACTTC. Protein: CASSRGLAGSSYEQYF. The complete variable domain, with remaining parts taken from reference TRBV5-1 and TRBJ2-7, reads KAGVTQTPRYLIKTRGQQVTLSCSPISGHRSVSWYQQTPGQGLQFLFEYFSETQRNKGNFPGRFSGRQFSNSRSEMNVSTLELGDSALYLCASSRGLAGSSYEQYFGPGTRLTVT.

This clonotype was seen repeatedly, ten times or more. The CDR3 nucleotides read TGTGCCAGCTTGCGTCAGGGGGCGGAGGAGACCCAGTACTTC. This codes for CASLRQGAEETQYF. The chain has TRBV6-5 and TRBJ2-5; 8 bases are shared with TRBD1. Losses at the gene ends were 8 bases for V and 5 bases for J; bases not matched to a gene: 10. Germline loops: CDR1 MNHEY, CDR2 SVGAGI. The CDR3 runs 14 residues.

This clonotype was observed a few times. The chain carries TRBV7-9 and TRBJ1-6; 9 bases match TRBD1. V dropped 4 bases and J dropped 5; count of bases not matched to a gene: 3. There are 15 residues in the CDR3. The V gene's germline CDR1 is SEHNR and CDR2 FQNEAQ (reference sequence). The CDR3 region has the DNA TGTGCCAGCAGCTGGGGACAGGGAGATAATTCACCCCTCCACTTT. Protein product: CASSWGQGDNSPLHF.

The rearrangement uses TRBV7-2 and TRBJ2-3; perhaps TRBD2 as D (5 bases). Germline lookup yields CDR1 SGHTA and CDR2 FQGNSA. The CDR3 length is 15 residues. Trimming left V 1 base short and J 6 bases short, with 14 bases between. In DNA, the CDR3 is TGTGCCAGCAGCTTAGAGGCGGGCATCGTGGATACGCAGTATTTT. Residues: CASSLEAGIVDTQYF.

This clonotype appeared a few times. Here the CDR3 DNA reads TGTGCCAGCAGTTACAGGACAGGCCTAGGTTATGGCTACACCTTC. This gives the protein CASSYRTGLGYGYTF. The chain uses TRBV12-3 or TRBV12-4 and TRBJ1-2; 7 nucleotides align to TRBD1. J gave up 5 bases and V 4 bases, and 10 bases lay outside the gene matches. This CDR3 is built from 15 residues.

This clonotype showed up just a few times. The genes are TRBV6-2 or TRBV6-3 and TRBJ2-3; no reliable D call. The CDR3 is 14 amino acids. The V gene's germline CDR1 is MNHEY and CDR2 SVGEGT. The V end was cut by 0 bases, the J end by 2 bases, with 6 bases between. The chain's CDR3 is CASSYSEITDTQYF. CDR3 bases: TGTGCCAGCAGTTACTCCGAGATCACAGATACGCAGTATTTT.

This clonotype was recorded at least ten times. V is TRBV28 and J is TRBJ1-4; D may be TRBD1 (5 bases). Germline V gene data show CDR1 as MDHEN and CDR2 as SYDVKM. The CDR3 sequence is 16 residues long. Deletions cut 2 bases from V and 0 bases from J, with 10 bases between. The CDR3 DNA is TGTGCCAGCAGTTTAGTCGGACACGCAACTAATGAAAAACTGTTTTTT. This codes for CASSLVGHATNEKLFF.

Many counts were recorded for this clonotype. This chain joins TRBV4-1 and TRBJ2-7; D possibly matches TRBD1 or TRBD2 (5 bases each). This CDR3 spans 14 amino acids. Germline V gene data show CDR1 as MGHRA and CDR2 as YSYEKL. V was shortened by 1 base and J by 7 bases, with 14 bases between the two germline ends. CDR3 in amino acids: CASSQGLGTGEQYF. The CDR3 nucleotides read TGCGCCAGCAGCCAAGGTCTCGGGACCGGTGAGCAGTACTTC.

The chain recombines TRBV5-1 with TRBJ1-1, with 7 bases aligning to TRBD1. CDR1 and CDR2 from the germline V gene are SGHRS and YFSETQ. CDR3 length equals 15 residues. Trimming at V came to 1 base and at J to 4 bases, leaving 7 bases not matched to a gene. The CDR3, as DNA: TGCGCCAGCAGCTTGTTACTACAGGGGCGCACTGAAGCTTTCTTT. This encodes CASSLLLQGRTEAFF. Using reference TRBV5-1 and TRBJ1-1 for the parts outside the CDR3, the full variable domain is KAGVTQTPRYLIKTRGQQVTLSCSPISGHRSVSWYQQTPGQGLQFLFEYFSETQRNKGNFPGRFSGRQFSNSRSEMNVSTLELGDSALYLCASSLLLQGRTEAFFGQGTRLTVV.

This clonotype was detected many times. The V call is TRBV7-3, the J call TRBJ2-5, with no clear D. V was pared by 5 bases and J by 1 base, with 11 bases between. This CDR3 comprises 14 residues. Germline loops: CDR1 SGHTA, CDR2 FQGTGA. The CDR3 loop reads CASSPEQFQETQYF. In DNA form, the CDR3 reads TGTGCCAGCAGCCCCGAACAGTTCCAAGAGACCCAGTACTTC.

This chain joins TRBV28 and TRBJ2-1, with TRBD2 as a possible D gene (6 bases). From germline, CDR1 is MDHEN and CDR2 SYDVKM. The CDR3 runs 18 residues. The V end was cut by 4 bases, the J end by 2 bases, with 21 bases between. The CDR3 is CASSSQLFLAPTYNEQFF. The CDR3 region has the DNA TGTGCCAGCAGTTCCCAGCTCTTTCTAGCGCCCACCTACAATGAGCAGTTCTTC. Full variable domain (remainder filled in from reference TRBV28 and TRBJ2-1): DVKVTQSSRYLVKRTGEKVFLECVQDMDHENMFWYRQDPGLGLRLIYFSYDVKMKEKGDIPEGYSVSREKKERFSLILESASTNQTSMYLCASSSQLFLAPTYNEQFFGPGTRLTVL.

This clonotype was picked up many times. The chain has TRBV12-2 and TRBJ1-5. TRBV12-2 is listed as a pseudogene. The CDR3 totals 14 residues. In DNA form, the CDR3 reads TGTGCAAGTCGCTTAGACTTAGGGAATCAGCCCCAGCATTTT. This translates into CASRLDLGNQPQHF.

This clonotype was counted between two and nine times. For the CDR3, the DNA is TGCAGTGCCAGGGGGCCGAGAGATACGCAGTATTTT. As protein: CSARGPRDTQYF. The chain couples TRBV20-1 to TRBJ2-3; the match to TRBD1 covers 8 bases. Germline trimming cut 6 bases from V and 5 bases from J; bases unmatched to any gene: 4. This CDR3 has 12 residues. Germline V lookup: CDR1 DFQATT, CDR2 SNEGSKA (reference sequence).

This clonotype was found many times. The gene calls are TRBV4-3 and TRBJ2-7, with D possibly being TRBD2 (6 bases). Per the germline V gene, CDR1 is LGHNA and CDR2 is YSLEER. Trimming took 1 base from V and 0 from J, leaving 10 bases between them. The CDR3 totals 15 residues. The CDR3: CASSQVADYSYEQYF. As DNA, the CDR3 is TGCGCCAGCAGCCAAGTGGCGGACTACTCCTACGAGCAGTACTTC.

The chain has TRBV4-3 and TRBJ2-4; maybe TRBD1 (5 bases). The CDR3 extends over 19 amino acids. V was trimmed by 0 bases and J by 0 bases, leaving 18 bases between them. CDR1 and CDR2 (germline): LGHNA, YSLEER. For the CDR3, the DNA is TGCGCCAGCAGCCAAGATGCTCGCGACAGACCTATAGCCAAAAACATTCAGTACTTC. The encoded protein is CASSQDARDRPIAKNIQYF.

This chain connects TRBV28 to TRBJ2-1, with 7 bases lining up with TRBD2. In germline, CDR1 is MDHEN, CDR2 SYDVKM. The CDR3 runs 13 residues. The trim removed 2 bases at V and 15 bases at J, leaving 10 bases unmatched. Written as DNA, the CDR3 is TGTGCCAGCAGTTTAATTTCGGGCGGGAGTTCGTTCTTC. Protein: CASSLISGGSSFF.

The chain uses TRBV7-3 and TRBJ2-5, with TRBD2 as a possible D gene (6 bases). The CDR3 consists of 14 residues. Trimming removed 4 bases from V and 0 bases from J, with 9 bases in between. The germline V gene encodes CDR1 SGHTA and CDR2 FQGTGA. This CDR3 reads CASSSGTHQETQYF. The DNA of the CDR3 is TGTGCCAGCAGCTCCGGGACTCACCAAGAGACCCAGTACTTC.